The 18 T cell receptor beta chains given below trace back to one sample, sequenced in a study of post-analysis software for immune sequencing data. Study-level findings and limits: With TRBV5-6, TRBV5-1 and TRBV20-1 included, about five TRBV segments were more frequent in patients than in controls.

These receptors lack a known antigen. Unique molecular identifiers were built into the TCR beta cDNA libraries. TCRdb reanalysed the PCR reads using MiXCR and keeps one entry per CDR3 protein. Here the sample spans hundreds of thousands of distinct CDR3 sequences, approximately 30% being singletons. Sequenced material: blood. The receptor set was obtained from a girl aged 10 to 17 with multiple sclerosis.

The rearrangement links TRBV11-1 to TRBJ2-2, with D unresolved. Germline lookup yields CDR1 SGHAT and CDR2 FQDESV (reference sequence). This CDR3 region has 13 residues. Trimming took off 1 base at V and 8 bases at J, with 8 bases between the two ends. The CDR3 loop reads CASSLVDGGELFF. CDR3 DNA sequence: TGTGCCAGCAGCTTAGTGGATGGAGGGGAGCTGTTTTTT.

This sequence joins TRBV29-1 and TRBJ1-1; D gene ambiguous. CDR3 length: 11 amino acids. V lost 0 bases to trimming and J lost 7 bases, with 6 bases between them. Germline CDR1 and CDR2: SQVTM and ANQGSEA. The CDR3, as DNA: TGCAGCGTTGAAGATCAGGATGAAGCTTTCTTT. Amino acid sequence: CSVEDQDEAFF. The whole variable domain, remainder taken from reference TRBV29-1 and TRBJ1-1, is SAVISQKPSRDICQRGTSLTIQCQVDSQVTMMFWYRQQPGQSLTLIATANQGSEATYESGFVIDKFPISRPNLTFSTLTVSNMSPEDSSIYLCSVEDQDEAFFGQGTRLTVV.

This clonotype appeared once. In DNA form, the CDR3 reads TGTGCCAGCAGCCAAGATCTTAGGGCTAGCGGGGGGGGGAATGAGCAGTTCTTC. It yields the protein CASSQDLRASGGGNEQFF. The chain is built from TRBV3-1 and TRBJ2-1, with 12 bases aligning to TRBD2. This CDR3 contains 18 residues. The trim removed 0 bases at V and 7 bases at J, leaving 10 bases unmatched. CDR1 is LGHDT, CDR2 YNNKEL, per germline (reference sequence).

The rearrangement links TRBV29-1 to TRBJ1-1; 7 positions match TRBD1. Trimming removed 2 bases from V and 7 bases from J; junction bases left unmatched: 10. This CDR3 comprises 14 residues. Germline V gene sequence: CDR1 SQVTM, CDR2 ANQGSEA. The CDR3 protein is CSVEYVPGGGEAFF. In nucleotides, the CDR3 is TGCAGCGTTGAATATGTCCCAGGGGGAGGTGAAGCTTTCTTT.

Comments on this clonotype: Given a much more abundant clone one base away, this may be a read error. The chain joins TRBV7-2 to TRBJ2-1; 8 nucleotides align to TRBD2. Germline V gene sequence: CDR1 SGHTA, CDR2 FQGNSA. This CDR3 region has 15 residues. The J segment lost 5 bases and the V segment lost 7 bases, leaving 10 bases of the junction unmatched. The CDR3 loop reads CASTLSSGRNNEQFF. The CDR3 DNA is TGTGCCAGCACCCTCTCTAGCGGGCGTAACAATGAGCAGTTCTTC.

This clonotype was observed a few times. V is TRBV4-1 and J is TRBJ2-1; 15 positions match TRBD2. The CDR3 sequence is 19 residues long. Germline-derived CDR1 and CDR2 are MGHRA and YSYEKL. The V segment lost 0 bases and the J segment 7 bases; nucleotides outside the gene matches: 10. As DNA, the CDR3 is TGCGCCAGCAGCCAAGATAATGGACTAGCGGGGGGGCAGGGGAATGAGCAGTTCTTC. It specifies CASSQDNGLAGGQGNEQFF.

This clonotype was counted ten times or more. The V gene is TRBV20-1, the J gene TRBJ2-3; maybe TRBD2 (5 bases). This CDR3 is 11 amino acids long. V was clipped by 5 bases and J by 11 bases, with 14 bases between them. CDR1 and CDR2 (germline): DFQATT, SNEGSKA (reference sequence). DNA of the CDR3: TGCAGTGCTCCCTCGGGATCAGGGCAGTATTTT. Its translation is CSAPSGSGQYF.

The chain is built from TRBV5-6 and TRBJ1-2; maybe TRBD1 (5 bases). Germline-derived CDR1 and CDR2 are SGHDT and YYEEEE. This CDR3 region has 12 residues. Trimming removed 4 bases at V and 4 bases at J, with 8 bases between. This CDR3 reads CASSAGAYGYTF. The CDR3 region has the DNA TGTGCCAGCAGCGCCGGGGCCTATGGCTACACCTTC.

This clonotype was counted a few times. This sequence joins TRBV20-1 and TRBJ2-7; 7 positions match TRBD1. Germline V lookup: CDR1 DFQATT, CDR2 SNEGSKA (reference sequence). Trimming at V came to 0 bases and at J to 3 bases, leaving 8 bases not matched to a gene. The CDR3 is made up of 15 amino acids. CDR3 coding DNA: TGCAGTGCTAGAGATGATAAGACAGGGTTCTACGAGCAGTACTTC. This translates into CSARDDKTGFYEQYF.

The chain couples TRBV5-1 to TRBJ2-1; TRBD1 or TRBD2 may be the D gene (5 bases each). Germline V gene sequence: CDR1 SGHRS, CDR2 YFSETQ. The CDR3 consists of 15 residues. Between the trimmed V and J ends, which lost 2 bases and 6 bases, there was a span of 15 bases. CDR3 loop: CASSLQPGTGNEQFF. The CDR3 DNA reads TGCGCCAGCAGCTTACAGCCCGGGACGGGCAATGAGCAGTTCTTC.

As concerns this clonotype: A much larger clone is a single base away; this may be a read error. This sequence joins TRBV6-6 and TRBJ1-2, with 7 nucleotides matching TRBD1. CDR1 and CDR2 from the germline V gene are MNHNY and SVGAGI (reference sequence). V dropped 6 bases and J dropped 8; count of bases not matched to a gene: 6. The CDR3 length is 12 residues. The CDR3 coding sequence is TGTGCCAGCAGGGAGACAGGGAGCGGCTACACCTTC. Protein: CASRETGSGYTF.

This clonotype appeared a few times. The rearrangement joins TRBV29-1 to TRBJ2-7; D is unresolved. The assigned J gene may be wrong: the sequence end matches TRBJ2-5 better. CDR3 length equals 13 residues. CDR1 and CDR2 from the germline V gene are SQVTM and ANQGSEA. The chain's CDR3 is CSVEAPPRETQYF. Here the CDR3 DNA reads TGCAGCGTTGAAGCGCCCCCCCGGGAGACCCAGTACTTC.

The table lists this clonotype with a few counts. The chain combines TRBV29-1 with TRBJ2-4; a weak D match, TRBD2 (6 bases). V lost 1 base and J 0 bases, leaving 10 bases between the germline ends. CDR3 size: 15 residues. CDR1 is SQVTM and CDR2 is ANQGSEA in the germline V gene. CDR3 loop: CSVEVGGIAKNIQYF. The DNA of the CDR3 is TGCAGCGTTGAAGTAGGCGGGATAGCCAAAAACATTCAGTACTTC.

This clonotype was seen a handful of times. V is TRBV27 and J is TRBJ1-2, with D maybe TRBD1 (5 bases). Germline V gene data show CDR1 as MNHEY and CDR2 as SMNVEV (reference sequence). The CDR3 is made up of 16 amino acids. Trimming shortened V by 4 bases and J by 4 bases, and 19 bases separated the two germline ends. The CDR3 spells CASSSDGTPGLYGYTF. In DNA, the CDR3 is TGTGCCAGCAGTTCGGACGGAACCCCGGGACTCTATGGCTACACCTTC.

The V call is TRBV20-1, the J call TRBJ2-1; 8 bases line up with TRBD2. The CDR3 totals 14 residues. Per germline, CDR1 DFQATT and CDR2 SNEGSKA (reference sequence). V shed 3 bases and J 4 bases; nucleotides not matched to a gene: 5. Here the CDR3 reads CSASTSGLYNEQFF. The DNA for the CDR3 is TGCAGTGCTAGTACTAGCGGACTGTACAATGAGCAGTTCTTC.

This clonotype has a handful of counts. The J gene is TRBJ2-7, the V gene TRBV9; 7 nucleotides line up with TRBD2. The CDR3 has 14 amino acids. The germline CDR1 and CDR2 sequences are SGDLS and YYNGEE. J gave up 2 bases and V 0 bases, and 2 bases lay outside the gene matches. The CDR3 region is CASSVGAGAYEQYF. For the CDR3, the DNA is TGTGCCAGCAGCGTAGGTGCGGGAGCCTACGAGCAGTACTTC.

This clonotype has only a few counts. This sequence joins TRBV6-2 or TRBV6-3 and TRBJ1-5; D ambiguous. The CDR3 has 11 residues. The V and J ends lost 6 bases and 9 bases respectively, with 9 bases between them. Germline-derived CDR1 and CDR2 are MNHEY and SVGEGT. CDR3 residues: CASSSGWPQHF. CDR3 DNA sequence: TGTGCCAGCAGCTCTGGGTGGCCCCAGCATTTT.

V gene TRBV12-3 or TRBV12-4 combines with J gene TRBJ2-2; D gene uncertain. This CDR3 has 11 amino acids. With 7 bases removed from V and 9 bases from J, the gap between germline ends came to 9 bases. CDR3 sequence: CASTLGWELFF. The CDR3 DNA is TGTGCCAGCACCTTGGGATGGGAGCTGTTTTTT.